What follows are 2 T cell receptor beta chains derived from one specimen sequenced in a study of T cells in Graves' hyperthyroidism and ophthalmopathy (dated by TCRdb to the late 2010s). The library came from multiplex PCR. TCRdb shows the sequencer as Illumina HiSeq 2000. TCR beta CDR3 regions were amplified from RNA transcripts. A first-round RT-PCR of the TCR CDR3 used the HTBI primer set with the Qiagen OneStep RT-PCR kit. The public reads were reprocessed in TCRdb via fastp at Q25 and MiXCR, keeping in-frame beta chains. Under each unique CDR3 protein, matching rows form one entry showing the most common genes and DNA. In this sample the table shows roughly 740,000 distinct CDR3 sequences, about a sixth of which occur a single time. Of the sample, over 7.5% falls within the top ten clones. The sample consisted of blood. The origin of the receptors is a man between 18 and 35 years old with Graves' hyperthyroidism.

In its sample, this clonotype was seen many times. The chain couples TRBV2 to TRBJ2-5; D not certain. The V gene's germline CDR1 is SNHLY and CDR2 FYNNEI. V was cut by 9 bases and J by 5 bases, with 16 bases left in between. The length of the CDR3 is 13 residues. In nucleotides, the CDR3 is TGTGCCAGTTGCGCAGAGATCTCGGAGACCCAGTACTTC. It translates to CASCAEISETQYF.

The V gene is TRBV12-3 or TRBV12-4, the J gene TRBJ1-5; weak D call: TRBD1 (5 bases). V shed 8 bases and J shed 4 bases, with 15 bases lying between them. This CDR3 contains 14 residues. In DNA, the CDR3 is TGTGCCAGCGATAAGACTGGGGGAAATCAGCCCCAGCATTTT. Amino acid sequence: CASDKTGGNQPQHF.